This TCR beta chain was sequenced in a study of shared clonotypes between healthy human individuals. Study findings and constraints: Non-shared clonotypes had lower generation probabilities than clonotypes shared by all four sorted-subset donors.

Turning to this clone: What it binds is not known.

The protocol was immunoSEQ multiplex PCR, while the TCRdb copy is restricted to in-frame clones and leaves out a portion. The sample includes a few million clones, about 92% of them seen just once. The CDR3 covers 12 residues. From germline, CDR1 is MNHNS and CDR2 SASEGT. The V and J ends lost 6 bases and 15 bases, in that order; junction bases with no gene match: 7. Sequenced input: naive CD4+ T cells from PBMCs. As to subset: CD45RA+ positively selected. This TCR was sampled from a man between 18 and 35 years old in good health. Some clones in this sample may be carry-over from other donors' samples. The chain joins TRBV6-1 to TRBJ2-1; 11 bases align to TRBD2. In DNA form, the CDR3 reads TGTGCCAGCAGCCCTACTAGCGGGAGCGGGTTCTTC. Protein: CASSPTSGSGFF.